This TCR beta chain was identified in a study of STAT5B mutations in CD4+ large granular lymphocyte leukemia. Study as a whole: The CDR3 'QG' motif was associated with a particular HLA allele among healthy donors. General observations from the study: 8/27 top patient clones versus 2/35 control clones were TRBV06-family.

The survey-level immunoSEQ assay was used. Original data processing: Lowest detectable productive clonotype frequency was 2.59 x 10-5. TCRdb's copy holds only in-frame clones and misses some; the assay was immunoSEQ multiplex PCR. From that table come the V and J calls and clone size; the DNA was used to work out D and trimming. The sample records about 40,000 clones, less than 85% being singletons. The CDR3 has 16 residues. V lost 5 bases, J lost 4 bases, and 20 bases lay in between. CDR1 SGHTA and CDR2 FQGNSA come from the germline V gene. Comments on this clone: The target antigen is unknown.

Material: CD4+ T cells from blood buffy coats. The chain joins TRBV7-2 to TRBJ1-2, with a weak D call TRBD1 (5 bases). The clonotype comes from a human donor in good health. The DNA of the CDR3 is TGTGCCAGCAGCCCCAGTATCGGGGGGGACTCCTATGGCTACACCTTC. Its translation is CASSPSIGGDSYGYTF.